The 14 T cell receptor beta chains presented below share a single source sample, sequenced in a study of a mutant IDH1 vaccine in newly diagnosed glioma. Produced via immunoSEQ multiplex PCR; TCRdb's table is partial and in-frame only. The sample includes over 50,000 clones, roughly four fifths of them seen just once. Their antigens remain unidentified. Time point here: week 5, during vaccination. Vaccination used 300 ug of mutant IDH1 20-mer peptide per dose, with topical imiquimod. The specimen was PBMCs, collected from a glioma patient whose treatment included an IDH1 peptide vaccine. These TCRs come from a man aged 25-40 years with glioma.

The chain uses TRBV27 and TRBJ2-1; tentatively, D is TRBD1 (5 bases). This CDR3 comprises 14 residues. Germline CDR1 is MNHEY and CDR2 is SMNVEV (reference sequence). Trimming cost V 6 bases and J 0 bases, with 9 bases left between them. This CDR3 is CASSPDSSYNEQFF. The DNA of the CDR3 is TGTGCCAGCAGCCCAGACAGCTCCTACAATGAGCAGTTCTTC.

The chain carries TRBV7-8 and TRBJ1-4; D remains ambiguous. Trimming left V 1 base short and J 8 bases short, with 14 bases between. CDR1 is SGHVS, CDR2 FQNEAQ, per germline. The CDR3 spans 15 residues. This chain's CDR3 is CASSLVLGGREKLFF. CDR3 nucleotides: TGTGCCAGCAGCTTAGTTCTGGGAGGGCGCGAAAAACTGTTTTTT.

The chain joins TRBV6-1 to TRBJ1-6, with D unresolved. Trimming shortened V by 3 bases and J by 7 bases, and 7 bases separated the two germline ends. This CDR3 has 13 residues. CDR1 and CDR2 from the germline V gene are MNHNS and SASEGT. The CDR3 DNA follows: TGTGCCAGCAGTGAGTTACTAAATTCACCCCTCCACTTT. Its protein product is CASSELLNSPLHF.

This rearrangement joins TRBV5-1 to TRBJ1-3, with D possibly being TRBD1 (5 bases). CDR1 and CDR2 from the germline V gene are SGHRS and YFSETQ. V dropped 4 bases and J dropped 5 bases, with 16 bases sitting between them. The CDR3 consists of 15 residues. The CDR3 loop is CASSLQGDRRNTIYF. The CDR3, as DNA: TGCGCCAGCAGCCTGCAAGGGGATCGTCGAAACACCATATATTTT.

This clone was found a few times. The rearrangement uses TRBV7-9 and TRBJ1-5; TRBD1 agrees at 7 bases. Germline V gene sequence: CDR1 SEHNR, CDR2 FQNEAQ (reference sequence). Trimming removed 1 base from V and 5 bases from J; junction bases left unmatched: 8. The CDR3 is 16 residues long. The CDR3 bases are TGTGCCAGCAGCTTAGGGGCAGGGGGATCCCATCAGCCCCAGCATTTT. Its protein is CASSLGAGGSHQPQHF.

This chain connects TRBV19 to TRBJ2-2; TRBD1 agrees at 8 bases. V lost 1 base to trimming and J lost 5 bases; unmatched junction nucleotides: 6. The V gene's germline CDR1 is LNHDA and CDR2 SQIVND (reference sequence). There are 16 residues in the CDR3. CDR3 nucleotide sequence: TGTGCCAGTAGTATAGTTTGGACAGGGATAACCGGGGAGCTGTTTTTT. Encoded protein: CASSIVWTGITGELFF.

The chain links TRBV7-9 to TRBJ1-4; D perhaps matches TRBD1 (5 bases). V was shortened by 3 bases and J by 0 bases, with 14 bases between the two germline ends. This CDR3 is 17 amino acids long. The germline CDR1 and CDR2 sequences are SEHNR and FQNEAQ (reference sequence). In DNA, the CDR3 is TGTGCCAGCAGCTTCGGCGCGACAGCCGCAACTAATGAAAAACTGTTTTTT. It codes for CASSFGATAATNEKLFF.

This chain uses TRBV7-9 with TRBJ1-1, with 8 nucleotides matching TRBD1. Germline loops: CDR1 SEHNR, CDR2 FQNEAQ (reference sequence). The CDR3 is 14 residues long. The V segment lost 2 bases and the J segment 4 bases; nucleotides outside the gene matches: 3. The CDR3 is CASSLQGASTEAFF. The CDR3 nucleotides are TGTGCCAGCAGCTTACAGGGGGCCTCCACTGAAGCTTTCTTT.

The chain uses TRBV18 and TRBJ1-6; D is unclear. The ends were cut back, 1 base at V and 6 bases at J, with 10 bases in the middle. Germline CDR1 is KGHSH and CDR2 is LQKENI. CDR3 length: 15 amino acids. The DNA of the CDR3 is TGTGCCAGCTCACCACACCCCGTTTCTAATTCACCCCTCCACTTT. Protein: CASSPHPVSNSPLHF.

V and J are TRBV7-2 and TRBJ1-1; D perhaps matches TRBD1 (5 bases). The CDR3 spans 11 residues. V gave up 4 bases and J gave up 6 bases, with 6 bases separating them. The V gene's germline CDR1 is SGHTA and CDR2 FQGNSA. The CDR3 is CASSSRAEAFF. The CDR3 bases are TGTGCCAGCAGCTCCAGGGCTGAAGCTTTCTTT.

The CDR3 DNA reads as TGTGCCAGCAGTCCCCAGTTGGGTAGCGGGGGGGAGGCCACCGGGGAGCTGTTTTTT. It translates to CASSPQLGSGGEATGELFF. The chain is built from TRBV27 and TRBJ2-2; 11 nucleotides agree with TRBD2. This CDR3 is built from 19 residues. The V gene end was trimmed by 5 bases and the J gene end by 4 bases; junction bases not matched to a gene: 15. Germline CDR1 reads MNHEY; CDR2 reads SMNVEV (reference sequence).

The chain carries TRBV29-1 and TRBJ2-3, with 7 bases aligning to TRBD1. Trimming at V came to 3 bases and at J to 4 bases, leaving 7 bases not matched to a gene. CDR3 length: 14 amino acids. Germline CDR1 SQVTM, CDR2 ANQGSEA. The CDR3 loop reads CSVDLTGSADTQYF. Here the CDR3 DNA reads TGCAGCGTTGACTTGACAGGGTCAGCAGATACGCAGTATTTT.

Concerning this clone itself: This sample also contains other DNA sequences that code for the same CDR3. V usage is TRBV11-2 and J usage is TRBJ2-7, with D perhaps matching TRBD1 or TRBD2 (6 bases each). Germline loops: CDR1 SGHAT, CDR2 FQNNGV. The CDR3 covers 14 residues. Trimming took 7 bases from V and 2 from J, leaving 15 bases between them. As DNA, the CDR3 is TGTGCCAGCACTACTTCAAGGGGGGCCTACGAGCAGTACTTC. It yields the protein CASTTSRGAYEQYF.

The chain recombines TRBV6-1 with TRBJ2-7; D call uncertain. The germline V gene encodes CDR1 MNHNS and CDR2 SASEGT. The CDR3 covers 12 residues. V lost 2 bases to trimming and J lost 9 bases, with 11 bases between them. The CDR3 is CASSESLSRQYF. CDR3 DNA sequence: TGTGCCAGCAGTGAATCCCTAAGTCGGCAGTACTTC.